This T cell receptor (beta chain) derives from a study of blood T cell repertoires in COVID-19. Authors' methods: For nucleated cells, counts were estimated from reference gene primer amplification. The table came from immunoSEQ multiplex PCR; TCRdb's copy has only in-frame clones and leaves some out. V, J and clone size are those of that table, while D and trimming were read from the DNA. The sample shows a few hundred thousand clones, 80% to 90% of them seen only once. CDR3 size: 14 residues. Germline V gene sequence: CDR1 SEHNR, CDR2 FQNEAQ (reference sequence). Trimming took off 5 bases at V and 8 bases at J, with 13 bases between the two ends.

The sequence was collected from a woman aged 18-29 years in a cohort exposed to, infected with or recovered from COVID-19 (not recorded which). The V call is TRBV7-9, the J call TRBJ1-6; D is possibly TRBD1 (6 bases). Sample: PBMCs or T cells enriched from blood (not recorded which). The DNA for the CDR3 is TGTGCCAGCAGCCCGGACAGCGATTATTCACCCCTCCACTTT. It translates to CASSPDSDYSPLHF.